This note documents a single TCR beta chain sequence. Its antigen is unknown. This sample was taken from a study of shared clonotypes between healthy human individuals. CDR3 size: 14 residues. V lost 2 bases to trimming and J lost 5 bases, with 13 bases between them. From germline, CDR1 is MNHNS and CDR2 SASEGT. Study-wide results and limits: Rarefaction gave evidence that sorted-subset sequencing remained incomplete despite large depth. Across subsets, estimated richness was generally greater for naive than for memory populations.

Produced via immunoSEQ multiplex PCR; TCRdb's table is partial and in-frame only. This sample has a few million clones, with approximately 90% found just once. Adult Caucasians living in Nashville, Tennessee made up all of the donors. The sequence was obtained from a man aged 18 to 29 in good health. Some clones in this sample may be carry-over from other donors' samples. The sequenced sample was naive CD4+ T cells from PBMCs. Stated subset: CD45RA+ positively selected. The V gene is TRBV6-1, the J gene TRBJ2-7; TRBD2 might be the D (6 bases). In DNA form, the CDR3 reads TGTGCCAGCAGTGAACTCCGCGGGGCTAACGAGCAGTACTTC. Encoded protein: CASSELRGANEQYF.